Listed below are T cell receptor beta chains from one sample, sequenced in a study of identifying expanded T cells in peripheral blood. Sequencing used immunoSEQ multiplex PCR; TCRdb keeps in-frame clones, though not all of them. The repertoire includes some 97,000 clones, about 87% of them detected once, and around 5% sits in the top ten. The sample consisted of blood. These receptor sequences come from a person aged 18-70 years in good health. Both conserved end residues are part of each CDR3. A D gene is named only where the DNA matches it firmly. Size values are once, few and many counts, or a class for expanded clones, and some rows have none.

>NA|TRBJ1-1|TRBV2|NA
TGTGCCAGCTACCCCACAGGGCCCTGGGCCACTGAAGCTTTCTTT
CASYPTGPWATEAFF
>once|TRBJ1-1|TRBV19|NA
TGTGCCAGTAGTATAGCCACTTTGGCCGCCAGGAACACTGAAGCTTTCTTT
CASSIATLAARNTEAFF
>NA|TRBJ1-1|TRBV7-3|TRBD1
TGTGCCAGCAGCTTTCAGGGGGACACTGAAGCTTTCTTT
CASSFQGDTEAFF
>NA|TRBJ1-6|TRBV6-6|TRBD1
TGTGCCAGCAGTTACTCCTCCGGGACAGGGAATTCACCCCTCCACTTT
CASSYSSGTGNSPLHF
>NA|TRBJ2-2|TRBV7-2|NA
TGTGCCAGCAGCTTAGTTCGCAGCAACACCGGGGAGCTGTTTTTT
CASSLVRSNTGELFF
>NA|TRBJ1-2|TRBV4-1|NA
TGCGCCAGCAGCCCCCCGGACACCGCCCTTAGAGGCTACACCTTC
CASSPPDTALRGYTF
>NA|TRBJ2-1|TRBV6-6|TRBD2
TGTGCCAGCAGGGGACTAGCGGGAGACGAGCAGTTCTTC
CASRGLAGDEQFF
>NA|TRBJ1-1|TRBV7-2|NA
TGTGCCAGCAGCCGACAAACAGGGTCTGAAGCTTTCTTT
CASSRQTGSEAFF
>NA|TRBJ2-1|TRBV6-4|TRBD2
TGTGCCAGCAAAACAACTAGCGGGGGTTACAATGAGCAGTTCTTC
CASKTTSGGYNEQFF
>NA|TRBJ1-1|TRBV5-1|TRBD1
TGCGCCAGCAGGTCGACAGGGGGCACTGAAGCTTTCTTT
CASRSTGGTEAFF
>NA|TRBJ2-7|TRBV5-1|NA
TGCGCCAGCAGCTTGAGAGGCAGGGGAGATTACGAGCAGTACTTC
CASSLRGRGDYEQYF
>once|TRBJ2-3|TRBV11-3|NA
TGTGCCAGCAGCCATAGAGGCACAGATACGCAGTATTTT
CASSHRGTDTQYF
>NA|TRBJ2-6|TRBV12-5|NA
TGTGCTAGTGGTCCAGGGTCTGGGGCCAACGTCCTGACTTTC
CASGPGSGANVLTF
>NA|TRBJ1-1|TRBV30|NA
TGTGCCTGGAGTATCCATAACACTGAAGCTTTCTTT
CAWSIHNTEAFF
>NA|TRBJ1-2|TRBV6-5|NA
TGTGCCAGCAGCATCAAGGCAGGGAACGATGGCTACACCTTC
CASSIKAGNDGYTF
>NA|TRBJ1-1|TRBV11-2|NA
TGTGCCAGCAGCCAGGGTAGTACGTTGCTTGCTTTCTTT
CASSQGSTLLAFF
>NA|TRBJ2-7|TRBV11-2|NA
TGTGCCAGCAGCTTAGATTGGCTGAGGTACGAGCAGTACTTC
CASSLDWLRYEQYF
>NA|TRBJ2-1|TRBV6-1|TRBD2
TGTGCCAGCATCGAGGGAGGGATTTCCTACAATGAGCAGTTCTTC
CASIEGGISYNEQFF
>NA|TRBJ1-2|TRBV9|NA
TGTGCCAGCAGCGTAGAGGCCGGGGGCAACTATGGCTACACCTTC
CASSVEAGGNYGYTF
>NA|TRBJ2-2|TRBV4-3|NA
TGCGCCAGCAGCCAAGAGGGGGTCATATTTGACACCGGGGAGCTGTTTTTT
CASSQEGVIFDTGELFF
>NA|TRBJ2-5|TRBV27|NA
TGTGCCAGCAGTCTATACCCTCGAGGGACGTGGGAGACCCAGTACTTC
CASSLYPRGTWETQYF
>NA|TRBJ1-2|TRBV7-3|NA
TGTGCCAGCCGTATCGGACCAGCTAACTATGGCTACACCTTC
CASRIGPANYGYTF
>NA|TRBJ1-2|TRBV19|TRBD1
TGTGCCAGTAGGTGGACAGGGAATGGTGGCTACACCTTC
CASRWTGNGGYTF
>NA|TRBJ2-3|TRBV5-1|NA
TGCGCCAGCAGCTTGGACTTAGTTACAGATACGCAGTATTTT
CASSLDLVTDTQYF
>NA|TRBJ1-5|TRBV7-9|NA
TGTGCCAGCAGCTTAGAGGACAGTCAGCCCCAGCATTTT
CASSLEDSQPQHF
>NA|TRBJ2-2|TRBV18|NA
TGTGCCAGCTCCCCAGGCGGCACCGGGGAGCTGTTTTTT
CASSPGGTGELFF
>NA|TRBJ2-2|TRBV19|NA
TGTGCCAGTAGGGTAAGGGACACTGACGGGGAGCTGTTTTTT
CASRVRDTDGELFF
>NA|TRBJ1-6|TRBV2|NA
TGTGCCAGCAGTGAACGAGGGACGCATAATTCACCCCTCCACTTT
CASSERGTHNSPLHF
>NA|TRBJ2-1|TRBV7-6|TRBD2
TGTGCCAGCAGCTTAGCGCTCCGGGAGGCCTCCTACAATGAGCAGTTCTTC
CASSLALREASYNEQFF
>NA|TRBJ1-3|TRBV27|NA
TGTGCCAGCAGTTTTTCAGGATCTGGAAACACCATATATTTT
CASSFSGSGNTIYF
>NA|TRBJ1-2|TRBV30|TRBD1
TGTGCCTGGAGCCGACAGGGGCACTATGGCTACACCTTC
CAWSRQGHYGYTF
>NA|TRBJ1-3|TRBV18|NA
TGTGCCAGCTCACCACCCAATGGGCAGGGAAGAGGAAACACCATATATTTT
CASSPPNGQGRGNTIYF
>NA|TRBJ1-5|TRBV5-1|NA
TGCGCCAGCAGCTTGGATGGGGTTGGGTCTCAGCCCCAGCATTTT
CASSLDGVGSQPQHF
>NA|TRBJ2-5|TRBV4-2|TRBD2
TGTGCCAGCAGTCAGACTAGCGGGATACAAGAGACCCAGTACTTC
CASSQTSGIQETQYF
>NA|TRBJ2-3|TRBV18|TRBD2
TGTGCCAGCTCACCGCTAGCGGGGACAGATACGCAGTATTTT
CASSPLAGTDTQYF
>NA|TRBJ1-5|TRBV9|NA
TGTGCCAGCAGCGTAGGGAATGATAATCAGCCCCAGCATTTT
CASSVGNDNQPQHF
>NA|TRBJ1-1|TRBV13|NA
TGTGCCAGCAACCTACAGGGACCGAACACTGAAGCTTTCTTT
CASNLQGPNTEAFF
>NA|TRBJ2-7|TRBV21-1|NA
TGTACCAGCAGCACCCGACAGGGGTTGTCCTACGAGCAGTACTTC
CTSSTRQGLSYEQYF
>NA|TRBJ1-3|TRBV7-2|NA
TGTGCCAGCAGCCAAAGCGGGATCTCTGGAAACACCATATATTTT
CASSQSGISGNTIYF
>NA|TRBJ1-2|TRBV30|NA
TGTGCCTGGAGCAGACAGTCTAACTATGGCTACACCTTC
CAWSRQSNYGYTF
>NA|TRBJ1-1|TRBV4-1|NA
TGCGCCAGCAGCCGCAGGCGGGGAGACACTGAAGCTTTCTTT
CASSRRRGDTEAFF
>NA|TRBJ2-7|TRBV5-5|TRBD2
TGTGCCAGCAGCCGAAGCCCAATCGGGGGGGAGCAGTACTTC
CASSRSPIGGEQYF